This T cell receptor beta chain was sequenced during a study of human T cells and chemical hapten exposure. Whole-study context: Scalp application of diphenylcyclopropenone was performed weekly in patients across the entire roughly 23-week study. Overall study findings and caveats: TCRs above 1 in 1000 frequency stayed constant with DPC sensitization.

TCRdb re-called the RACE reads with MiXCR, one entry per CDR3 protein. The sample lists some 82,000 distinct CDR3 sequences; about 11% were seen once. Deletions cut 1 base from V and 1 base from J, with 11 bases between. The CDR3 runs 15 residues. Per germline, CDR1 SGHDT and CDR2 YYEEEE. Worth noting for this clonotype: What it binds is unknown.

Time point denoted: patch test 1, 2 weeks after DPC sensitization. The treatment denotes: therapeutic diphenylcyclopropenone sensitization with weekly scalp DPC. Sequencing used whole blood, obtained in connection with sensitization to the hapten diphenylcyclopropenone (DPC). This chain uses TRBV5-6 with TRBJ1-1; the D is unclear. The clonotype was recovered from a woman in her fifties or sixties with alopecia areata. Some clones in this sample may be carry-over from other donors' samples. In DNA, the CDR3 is TGTGCCAGCAGCTTGTTTTCAGTGGCGAACACTGAAGCTTTCTTT. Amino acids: CASSLFSVANTEAFF. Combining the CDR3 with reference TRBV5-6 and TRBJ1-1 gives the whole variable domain DAGVTQSPTHLIKTRGQQVTLRCSPKSGHDTVSWYQQALGQGPQFIFQYYEEEERQRGNFPDRFSGHQFPNYSSELNVNALLLGDSALYLCASSLFSVANTEAFFGQGTRLTVV.